This T cell receptor (beta chain) was captured in a study of CD8+ T cells in alopecia areata. This sample's treatment: oral pan-JAK inhibitor, 5-10 mg twice daily. Germline V CDR1 and CDR2: SGHAT, FQNNGV. The CDR3 sequence is 14 residues long. Trimming took 1 base from V and 1 from J, leaving 8 bases between them. cDNA serving as the sequencing template came from extracted, reverse transcribed RNA. Libraries were prepared by immunoSEQ multiplex PCR; TCRdb keeps only in-frame clonotypes and omits some of them. Of some 110,000 clones in the sample, about 59% are singletons; the top ten hold 12%. The chain is built from TRBV11-2 and TRBJ2-7; unclear D gene. The specimen comprised CD8+ T cells sorted from blood, sampled at week 24, from a patient treated with tofacitinib. This TCR derives from a human donor with alopecia areata. The CDR3 coding sequence is TGTGCCAGCAGCTTAGTGGCTGATTCCTACGAGCAGTACTTC. It specifies CASSLVADSYEQYF.